This T cell receptor (beta chain) comes out of a study of blood T cell repertoires in COVID-19. Per the study methods: Amplification with reference gene primers provided the estimates of nucleated cell counts. Generated by immunoSEQ multiplex PCR, the TCRdb table keeps only in-frame clones and is missing some. The DNA gave D and trimming, while V, J and clone size come from that table. This table has 160,000 or so clones, about 80% appearing once. Sequencing was performed on peripheral blood. The sequence was collected from a man between 65 and 79 years old who had recovered from COVID-19.

CDR3 amino acids: CASSPRLAGGITDTQYF. CDR3 DNA sequence: TGTGCCAGCAGCCCGCGACTAGCGGGAGGGATAACAGATACGCAGTATTTT. This chain links TRBV7-2 with TRBJ2-3; 14 bases line up with TRBD2. The CDR3 sequence is 17 residues long. V gave up 5 bases and J gave up 3 bases; unmatched junction bases: 7. Per the germline V gene, CDR1 is SGHTA and CDR2 is FQGNSA.